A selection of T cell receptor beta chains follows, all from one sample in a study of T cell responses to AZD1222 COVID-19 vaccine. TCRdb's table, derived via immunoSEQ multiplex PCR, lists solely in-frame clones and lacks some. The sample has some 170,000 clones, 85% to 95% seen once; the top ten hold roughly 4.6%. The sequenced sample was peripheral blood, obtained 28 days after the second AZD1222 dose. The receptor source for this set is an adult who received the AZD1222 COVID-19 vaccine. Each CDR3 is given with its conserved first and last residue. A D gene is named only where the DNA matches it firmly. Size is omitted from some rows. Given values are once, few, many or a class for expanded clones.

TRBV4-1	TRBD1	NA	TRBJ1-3	CASSHGQGQAHSGNTIYF	TGCGCCAGCAGCCATGGTCAAGGACAGGCTCACTCTGGAAACACCATATATTTT
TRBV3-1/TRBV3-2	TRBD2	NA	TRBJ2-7	CASSQDGGGVSYEQYF	TGTGCCAGCAGCCAAGATGGGGGAGGGGTTTCCTACGAGCAGTACTTC
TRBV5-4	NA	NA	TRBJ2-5	CASSFGRASGEETQYF	TGTGCCAGCAGCTTCGGCAGGGCGTCAGGCGAAGAGACCCAGTACTTC
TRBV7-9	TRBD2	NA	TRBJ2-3	CASSNRSGLAGPSRADTQYF	TGTGCCAGCAGCAACCGCTCGGGACTAGCGGGCCCAAGCAGGGCAGATACGCAGTATTTT
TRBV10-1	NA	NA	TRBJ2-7	CASSESAVPGRLYF	TGCGCCAGCAGTGAGTCTGCGGTTCCGGGACGACTGTACTTC
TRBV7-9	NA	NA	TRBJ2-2	CASSSINGQGATGELFF	TGTGCCAGCAGCTCTATTAACGGGCAAGGGGCCACCGGGGAGCTGTTTTTT
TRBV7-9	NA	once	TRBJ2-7	CASSSPRDGFYEQYF	TGTGCCAGCAGCTCCCCCCGGGACGGTTTCTACGAGCAGTACTTC
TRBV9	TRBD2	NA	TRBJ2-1	CASSARLAASYNEQFF	TGTGCCAGCAGCGCCCGACTAGCCGCTTCCTACAATGAGCAGTTCTTC
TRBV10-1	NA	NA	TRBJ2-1	CASSESWDNNEQFF	TGCGCCAGCAGTGAGTCCTGGGATAACAATGAGCAGTTCTTC
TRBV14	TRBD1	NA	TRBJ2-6	CASSRQGAGANVLTF	TGTGCCAGCAGCCGGCAGGGGGCTGGGGCCAACGTCCTGACTTTC
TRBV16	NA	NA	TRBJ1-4	CASSLRDGITNEKLFF	TGTGCCAGCAGCCTCCGGGACGGCATAACTAATGAAAAACTGTTTTTT
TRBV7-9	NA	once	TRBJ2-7	CASSLWGTSYEQYF	TGTGCCAGCAGCCTCTGGGGGACTTCCTACGAGCAGTACTTC
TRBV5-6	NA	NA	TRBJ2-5	CASSLYAGTGSQTQYF	TGTGCCAGCAGCTTGTACGCCGGGACTGGGAGCCAGACCCAGTACTTC
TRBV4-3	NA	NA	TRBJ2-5	CASSQELALETQYF	TGCGCCAGCAGCCAAGAATTAGCATTGGAGACCCAGTACTTC
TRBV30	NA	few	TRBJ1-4	CAWSPTGSSEKLFF	TGTGCCTGGAGTCCAACAGGGTCTAGCGAAAAACTGTTTTTT
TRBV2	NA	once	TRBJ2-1	CASRGAPPYNEQFF	TGTGCCAGCAGGGGGGCACCCCCCTACAATGAGCAGTTCTTC
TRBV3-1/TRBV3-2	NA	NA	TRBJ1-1	CASSQYGEAFF	TGTGCCAGCAGCCAATACGGGGAGGCTTTCTTT
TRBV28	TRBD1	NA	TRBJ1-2	CASSTTRQGLHNGYTF	TGTGCCAGCAGCACTACCCGACAGGGTCTACATAATGGCTACACCTTC
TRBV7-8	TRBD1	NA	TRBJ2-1	CASSLGTGDYNEQFF	TGTGCCAGCAGCTTAGGGACAGGGGACTACAATGAGCAGTTCTTC
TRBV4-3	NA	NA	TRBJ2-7	CASSQDIRRSTYEQYF	TGCGCCAGCAGCCAAGATATCCGACGGTCAACCTACGAGCAGTACTTC
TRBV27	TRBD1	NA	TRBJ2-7	CASSWVGQGTYEQYF	TGTGCCAGCAGTTGGGTGGGACAGGGTACCTACGAGCAGTACTTC
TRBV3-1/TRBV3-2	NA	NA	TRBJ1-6	CASSQDGRGPSPLHF	TGTGCCAGCAGCCAAGACGGTAGGGGCCCTTCACCCCTCCACTTT
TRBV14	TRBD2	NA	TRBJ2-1	CASSFRLAGEVLNEQFF	TGTGCCAGCAGCTTCCGACTAGCGGGAGAGGTGTTAAATGAGCAGTTCTTC
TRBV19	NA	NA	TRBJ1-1	CASGIQVNTEAFF	TGTGCCAGTGGAATACAGGTGAACACTGAAGCTTTCTTT
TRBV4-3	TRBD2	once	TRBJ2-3	CASSQEISGRGDTQYF	TGCGCCAGCAGCCAAGAGATTAGCGGGAGGGGAGATACGCAGTATTTT
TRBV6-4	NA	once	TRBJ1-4	CASSLGRDEKLFF	TGTGCCAGCAGTTTGGGGCGGGATGAAAAACTGTTTTTT
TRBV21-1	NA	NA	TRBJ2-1	CASSTKTSDNEQFF	TGTGCCAGCAGCACGAAGACTAGCGACAATGAGCAGTTCTTC
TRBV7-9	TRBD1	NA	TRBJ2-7	CASSPGTGEKEQYF	TGTGCCAGCAGCCCCGGGACAGGGGAGAAAGAGCAGTACTTC
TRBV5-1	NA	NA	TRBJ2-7	CASSLLSGYEQYF	TGCGCCAGCAGCCTCCTTAGCGGCTACGAGCAGTACTTC